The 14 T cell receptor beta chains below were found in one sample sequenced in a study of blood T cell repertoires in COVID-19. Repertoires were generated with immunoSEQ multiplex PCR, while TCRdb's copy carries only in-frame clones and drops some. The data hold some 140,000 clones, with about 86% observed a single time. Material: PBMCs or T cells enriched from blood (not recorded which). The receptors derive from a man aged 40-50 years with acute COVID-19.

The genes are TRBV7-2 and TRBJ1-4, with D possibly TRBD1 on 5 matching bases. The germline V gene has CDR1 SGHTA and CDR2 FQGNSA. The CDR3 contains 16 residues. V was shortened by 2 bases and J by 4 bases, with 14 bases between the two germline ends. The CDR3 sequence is CASSLQAGGNNEKLFF. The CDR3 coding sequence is TGTGCCAGCAGCTTACAGGCGGGGGGGAATAATGAAAAACTGTTTTTT.

CDR3 sequence reads: CAISEGLAGGLTDTQYF. The CDR3 DNA reads as TGTGCCATCAGTGAGGGACTAGCGGGGGGGCTCACAGATACGCAGTATTTT. This chain connects TRBV10-3 to TRBJ2-3, with TRBD2 identical over 15 bases. This CDR3 is built from 17 residues. Trimming removed 2 bases from V and 2 bases from J; junction bases left unmatched: 2. The germline V gene encodes CDR1 ENHRY and CDR2 SYGVKD.

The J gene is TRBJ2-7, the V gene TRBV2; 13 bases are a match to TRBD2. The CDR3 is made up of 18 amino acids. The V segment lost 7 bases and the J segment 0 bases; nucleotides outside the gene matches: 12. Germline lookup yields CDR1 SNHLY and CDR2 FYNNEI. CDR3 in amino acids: CASNERGGTSGISYEQYF. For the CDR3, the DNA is TGTGCCAGCAACGAAAGAGGTGGGACTAGCGGGATCTCCTACGAGCAGTACTTC.

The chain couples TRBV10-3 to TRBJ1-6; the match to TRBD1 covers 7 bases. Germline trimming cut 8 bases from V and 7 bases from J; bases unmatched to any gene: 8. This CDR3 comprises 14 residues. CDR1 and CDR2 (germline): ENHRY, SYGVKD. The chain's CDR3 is CAIAKGARNSPLHF. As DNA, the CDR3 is TGTGCCATCGCCAAGGGGGCCCGGAATTCACCCCTCCACTTT.

The CDR3 coding sequence is TGTGCCAGCAGCAGATTGGAGGGGGCACCTTTCTACGAGCAGTACTTC. Its protein is CASSRLEGAPFYEQYF. The gene calls are TRBV5-6 and TRBJ2-7; D is possibly TRBD1 (7 bases). Trimming stripped 4 bases from V and 3 bases from J, with 20 bases between. The CDR3 is made up of 16 amino acids. Germline V gene lookup returns CDR1 SGHDT and CDR2 YYEEEE.

CDR3 nucleotides: TGTGCCAGCAGCTTTGTCAGGGGGAACACTGAAGCTTTCTTT. Protein product: CASSFVRGNTEAFF. The chain combines TRBV7-9 with TRBJ1-1; a possible D gene is TRBD1 (6 bases). The germline CDR1 and CDR2 sequences are SEHNR and FQNEAQ (reference sequence). With 3 bases removed from V and 1 base from J, the gap between germline ends came to 9 bases. The CDR3 totals 14 residues.

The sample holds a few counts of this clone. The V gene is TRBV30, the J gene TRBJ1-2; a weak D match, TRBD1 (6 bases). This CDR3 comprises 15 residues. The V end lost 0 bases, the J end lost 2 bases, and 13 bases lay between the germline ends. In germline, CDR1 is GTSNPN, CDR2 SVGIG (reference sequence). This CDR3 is CAWSVPGATNYGYTF. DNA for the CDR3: TGTGCCTGGAGTGTCCCAGGGGCGACAAACTATGGCTACACCTTC.

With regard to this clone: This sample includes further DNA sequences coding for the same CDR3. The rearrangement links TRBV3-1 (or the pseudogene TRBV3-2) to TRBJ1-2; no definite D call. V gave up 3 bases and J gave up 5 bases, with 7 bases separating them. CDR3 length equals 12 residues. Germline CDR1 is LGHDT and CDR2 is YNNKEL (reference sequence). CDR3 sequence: CASSQGGYGYTF. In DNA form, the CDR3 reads TGTGCCAGCAGCCAGGGAGGATATGGCTACACCTTC.

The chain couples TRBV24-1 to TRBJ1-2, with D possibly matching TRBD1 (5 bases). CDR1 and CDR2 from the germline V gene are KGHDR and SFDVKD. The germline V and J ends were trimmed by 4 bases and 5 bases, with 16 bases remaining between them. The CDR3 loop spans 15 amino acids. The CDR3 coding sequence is TGTGCCACCAGTGACCCCGGGACTAGAAAGTATGGCTACACCTTC. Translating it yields CATSDPGTRKYGYTF.

In DNA, the CDR3 is TGCGCCAGCACCGTAACAGGGGGTCGAGCCGGGGAGCTGTTTTTT. This encodes CASTVTGGRAGELFF. V and J are TRBV5-1 and TRBJ2-2, with 8 bases identical to TRBD1. The V gene end was trimmed by 6 bases and the J gene end by 6 bases; junction bases not matched to a gene: 10. This CDR3 contains 15 residues. Germline V CDR1 and CDR2: SGHRS, YFSETQ.

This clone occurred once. In DNA, the CDR3 is TGTGCCAGCAGGTTCGGTAGCGTCTCCTACGAGCAGTACTTC. It yields the protein CASRFGSVSYEQYF. The chain has TRBV11-2 and TRBJ2-7; possibly TRBD2 for D (5 bases). The CDR3 is made up of 14 amino acids. Germline values: CDR1 SGHAT, CDR2 FQNNGV. Trimming took off 6 bases at V and 0 bases at J, with 12 bases between the two ends.

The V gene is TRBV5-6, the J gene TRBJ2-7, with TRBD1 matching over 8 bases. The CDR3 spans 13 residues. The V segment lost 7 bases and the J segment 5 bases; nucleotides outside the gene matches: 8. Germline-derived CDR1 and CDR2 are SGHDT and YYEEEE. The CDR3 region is CASVGQGRHEQYF. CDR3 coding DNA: TGTGCCAGCGTCGGACAGGGACGGCACGAGCAGTACTTC.

The CDR3 loop reads CASNQPGLANYEQYF. CDR3 sequence (DNA): TGTGCCAGCAACCAACCGGGACTAGCTAACTACGAGCAGTACTTC. The J gene is TRBJ2-7, the V gene TRBV28; 9 bases line up with TRBD2. Germline V gives CDR1 MDHEN, CDR2 SYDVKM. The trim removed 7 bases at V and 3 bases at J, leaving 10 bases unmatched. The CDR3 consists of 15 residues.

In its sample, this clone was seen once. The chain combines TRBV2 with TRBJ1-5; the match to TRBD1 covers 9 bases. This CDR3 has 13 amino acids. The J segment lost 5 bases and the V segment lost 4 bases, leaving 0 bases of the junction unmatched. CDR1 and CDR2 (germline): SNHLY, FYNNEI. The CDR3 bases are TGTGCCAGCAGTGGGACAGGGGATCAGCCCCAGCATTTT. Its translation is CASSGTGDQPQHF.